This T cell receptor (beta chain) was retrieved from a study of OX40 agonist ivuxolimab in advanced cancers. Profiling relied on immunoSEQ multiplex PCR, and the TCRdb table lists in-frame clones only, not all of them. The top ten hold approximately 0.37% of the sample, which has around 44,000 clones, approximately 83% seen once. The CDR3 is made up of 15 amino acids. Germline V lookup: CDR1 MDHEN, CDR2 SYDVKM. V lost 6 bases, J lost 3 bases, and 3 bases stayed unmatched. The sequencing used CD4+ or CD8+ T cells sorted from blood, collected in a trial of the OX40 agonist ivuxolimab. The TCR sequence derives from an adult with an advanced solid tumor such as melanoma, head and neck, liver or kidney cancer. This sequence joins TRBV28 and TRBJ2-1; 12 bases are a match to TRBD2. The chain's CDR3 is CASSGLAGSYNEQFF. CDR3 DNA: TGTGCCAGCAGCGGACTAGCGGGAAGCTACAATGAGCAGTTCTTC. The entire variable domain, with the rest obtained from reference TRBV28 and TRBJ2-1, is as follows: DVKVTQSSRYLVKRTGEKVFLECVQDMDHENMFWYRQDPGLGLRLIYFSYDVKMKEKGDIPEGYSVSREKKERFSLILESASTNQTSMYLCASSGLAGSYNEQFFGPGTRLTVL.